The T cell receptor beta chain under discussion was sequenced for a study of blood T cell repertoires in COVID-19. CDR3 length equals 18 residues. CDR1 and CDR2 from the germline V gene are MGHDK and SYGVNS. V gave up 4 bases and J gave up 5 bases, with 26 bases separating them. TCRdb keeps only in-frame clones here, not all; method: immunoSEQ multiplex PCR. The sample carries roughly 20,000 clones, around nine tenths recorded once. This chain connects TRBV25-1 to TRBJ2-5; no reliable D call. The clonotype was recovered from a man between 65 and 85 years old with active COVID-19. Sequencing was performed on peripheral blood. As DNA, the CDR3 is TGTGCCAGCAGTGGCCCTGTCAATGCGTGGGCGCGTACTGAGACCCAGTACTTC. This gives the protein CASSGPVNAWARTETQYF.